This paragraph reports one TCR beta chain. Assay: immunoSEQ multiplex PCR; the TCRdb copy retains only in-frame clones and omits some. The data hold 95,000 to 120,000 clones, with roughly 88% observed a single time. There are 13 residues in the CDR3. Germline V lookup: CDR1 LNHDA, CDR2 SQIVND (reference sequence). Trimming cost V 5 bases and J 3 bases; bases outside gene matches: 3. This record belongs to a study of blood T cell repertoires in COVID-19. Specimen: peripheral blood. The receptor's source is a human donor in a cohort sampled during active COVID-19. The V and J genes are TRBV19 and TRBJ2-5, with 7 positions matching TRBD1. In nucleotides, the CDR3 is TGTGCCAGTAGTTCGCAGGGGGAAGAGACCCAGTACTTC. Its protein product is CASSSQGEETQYF. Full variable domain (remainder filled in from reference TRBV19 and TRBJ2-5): DGGITQSPKYLFRKEGQNVTLSCEQNLNHDAMYWYRQDPGQGLRLIYYSQIVNDFQKGDIAEGYSVSREKKESFPLTVTSAQKNPTAFYLCASSSQGEETQYFGPGTRLLVL.